The present T cell receptor (beta chain) was sequenced within a study of blood T cell repertoires in COVID-19. Study details: The United States, Italy and Spain supplied acute and convalescent COVID-19 samples. The analysed material was cDNA or gDNA that came from T cells, B-cell-depleted T cells, or PBMCs.

Original data processing: The assay estimated nucleated cells by amplifying reference gene primers. Sequenced by immunoSEQ multiplex PCR; TCRdb stores in-frame clones only, minus some. Clone size and the V and J calls come from that table; the DNA yielded D and trimming. The data show 240,000 or so clones, approximately 91% seen once. V gave up 6 bases and J gave up 3 bases, with 15 bases separating them. Germline values: CDR1 MNHEY, CDR2 SVGAGI. There are 14 residues in the CDR3. This clonotype was obtained from a woman aged 25 to 39 with acute or convalescent COVID-19. Sequences were obtained from peripheral blood. The chain couples TRBV6-5 to TRBJ2-7, with D possibly TRBD1 on 6 matching bases. The CDR3 bases are TGTGCCAGCAGAATTACAGGGTCGGGCTACGAGCAGTACTTC. The encoded protein is CASRITGSGYEQYF.